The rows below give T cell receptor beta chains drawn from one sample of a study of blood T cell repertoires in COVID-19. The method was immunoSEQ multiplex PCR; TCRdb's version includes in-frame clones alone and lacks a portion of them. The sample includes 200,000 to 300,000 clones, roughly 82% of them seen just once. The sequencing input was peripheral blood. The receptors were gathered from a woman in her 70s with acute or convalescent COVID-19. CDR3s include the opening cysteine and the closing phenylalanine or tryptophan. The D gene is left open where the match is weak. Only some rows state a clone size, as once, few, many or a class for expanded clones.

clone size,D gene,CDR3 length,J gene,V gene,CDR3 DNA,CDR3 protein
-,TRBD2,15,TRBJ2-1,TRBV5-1,TGCGCCAGCAGCGGTAGCGGGGCCAACTACAATGAGCAGTTCTTC,CASSGSGANYNEQFF
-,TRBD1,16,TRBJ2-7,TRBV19,TGTGCCAGTAGTATGTCATCCGGGACAGGTTCCTACGAGCAGTACTTC,CASSMSSGTGSYEQYF
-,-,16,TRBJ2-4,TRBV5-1,TGCGCCAGCAGCTTGGTAGGTCCAGGGGATGGAAACATTCAGTACTTC,CASSLVGPGDGNIQYF
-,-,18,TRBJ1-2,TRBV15,TGTGCCACCAGCAGCTTTCATAGGACAGACCCTATTAACTATGGCTACACCTTC,CATSSFHRTDPINYGYTF
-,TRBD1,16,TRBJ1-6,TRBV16,TGTGCCAGCAGCTCTGGACAGGGTAATTATAATTCACCCCTCCACTTT,CASSSGQGNYNSPLHF
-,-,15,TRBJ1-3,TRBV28,TGTGCCAGCAGTTCGACAGGTTACTCTGGAAACACCATATATTTT,CASSSTGYSGNTIYF
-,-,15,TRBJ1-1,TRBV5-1,TGCGCCAGCAGCTTGGGGACACAGATGAACACTGAAGCTTTCTTT,CASSLGTQMNTEAFF
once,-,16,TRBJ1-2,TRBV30,TGTGCCTGGAGTGAATTCCGACAGTCAGGGGACTATGGCTACACCTTC,CAWSEFRQSGDYGYTF
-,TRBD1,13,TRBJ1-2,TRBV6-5,TGTGCCAGCACCGCGGACAGGGGGCTTGGGTACACCTTC,CASTADRGLGYTF
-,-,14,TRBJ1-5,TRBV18,TGTGCCAGCTCACCCTCTCAGGGAAGACAGCCCCAGCATTTT,CASSPSQGRQPQHF
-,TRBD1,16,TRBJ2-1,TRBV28,TGTGCCAGCAGTAGTTTCCGGGACAGGGAGAGGAATGAGCAGTTCTTC,CASSSFRDRERNEQFF
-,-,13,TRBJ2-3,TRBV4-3,TGCGCCAGCAGCCAGAGCGGCACAGATACGCAGTATTTT,CASSQSGTDTQYF
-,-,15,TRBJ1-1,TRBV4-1,TGCGCCAGCAGCCAAGATCCCCTGATCCGGACTGAAGCTTTCTTT,CASSQDPLIRTEAFF
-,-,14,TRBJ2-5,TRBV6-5,TGTGCCAGCAGTTACCTAGCCCCGGTAGGGACCCAGTACTTC,CASSYLAPVGTQYF
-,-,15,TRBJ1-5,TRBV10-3,TGTGCCATCAGTGAGAGGAGCCCTAGCAATCAGCCCCAGCATTTT,CAISERSPSNQPQHF
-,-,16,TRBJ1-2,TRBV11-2,TGTGCCAGCAGCTTGGTTTTGCAGGGGAGACCCTATGGCTACACCTTC,CASSLVLQGRPYGYTF
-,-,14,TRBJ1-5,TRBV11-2,TGTGCCAGCAGCTCACGCGGGGGGAATCAGCCCCAGCATTTT,CASSSRGGNQPQHF
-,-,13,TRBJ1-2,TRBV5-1,TGCGCCAGCCGGGACACCCCTAACTATGGCTACACCTTC,CASRDTPNYGYTF
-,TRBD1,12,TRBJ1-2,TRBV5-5,TGTGCCAGCAGCGGGACAGGGTATGGCTACACCTTC,CASSGTGYGYTF
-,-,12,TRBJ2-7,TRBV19,TGTGCCAGTAGTTCAGGGGCCTACGAGCAGTACTTC,CASSSGAYEQYF
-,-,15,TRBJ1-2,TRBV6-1,TGTGCCAGCAGTGAACAGGGCCTCACTAACTATGGCTACACCTTC,CASSEQGLTNYGYTF
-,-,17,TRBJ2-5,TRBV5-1,TGCGCCAGCAGCTCACAACCATTAACAGGGCTCCAAGAGACCCAGTACTTC,CASSSQPLTGLQETQYF
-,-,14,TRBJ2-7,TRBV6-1,TGTGCCAGCAGTGAGGGGCAGGGGAGACACGAGCAGTACTTC,CASSEGQGRHEQYF
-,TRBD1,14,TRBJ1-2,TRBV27,TGTGCCAGCAGCCAACCGGGACAGGGGTATGGCTACACCTTC,CASSQPGQGYGYTF
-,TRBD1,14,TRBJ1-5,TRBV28,TGTGCCAGCAGAAGACAGGGGGGCAATCAGCCCCAGCATTTT,CASRRQGGNQPQHF
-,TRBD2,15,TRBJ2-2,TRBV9,TGTGCCAGCAGCGCCCAACTAGCGACCACCGGGGAGCTGTTTTTT,CASSAQLATTGELFF
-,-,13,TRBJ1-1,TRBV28,TGTGCCAGCAGTCCCCCCGGGTGGACTGAAGCTTTCTTT,CASSPPGWTEAFF
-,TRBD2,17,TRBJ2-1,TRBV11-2,TGTGCCAGCATCGTACCCGGCCGAGTAGCGGGGGCCAATGAGCAGTTCTTC,CASIVPGRVAGANEQFF
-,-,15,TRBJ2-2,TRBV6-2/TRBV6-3,TGTGCCAGCAGTCCCCAGGGAGGGGGAGGCGGGGAGCTGTTTTTT,CASSPQGGGGGELFF
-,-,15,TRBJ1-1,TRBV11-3,TGTGCCAGCAGCTTAGACGGTTACCCGGACACTGAAGCTTTCTTT,CASSLDGYPDTEAFF
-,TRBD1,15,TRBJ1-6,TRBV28,TGTGCCAGCACAGGAGGGGGACAGGTAAAATCACCCCTCCACTTT,CASTGGGQVKSPLHF
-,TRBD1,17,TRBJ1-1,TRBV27,TGTGCCAGCAGTTTCGCCGGGACAGGGGGCAGGGGCACTGAAGCTTTCTTT,CASSFAGTGGRGTEAFF
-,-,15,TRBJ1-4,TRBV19,TGTGCCAGTAGTATAATGGCGGCCACCCGGGAAAAACTGTTTTTT,CASSIMAATREKLFF
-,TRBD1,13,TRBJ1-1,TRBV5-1,TGCGCCAGCAGCTTGGACAGGGGGCGAAATGCTTTCTTT,CASSLDRGRNAFF
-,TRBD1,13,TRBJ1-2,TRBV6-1,TGTGCCAGCAGTGAAAGGGACAGAGAGAGCTACACCTTC,CASSERDRESYTF
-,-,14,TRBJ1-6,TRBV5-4,TGTGCCAGCAGCTTGGGGGGGCGGGATTCACCCCTCCACTTT,CASSLGGRDSPLHF
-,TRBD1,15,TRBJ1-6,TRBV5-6,TGTGCCAGCAGCTTGGCGGGGACAGGGTCTTCACCCCTCCACTTT,CASSLAGTGSSPLHF
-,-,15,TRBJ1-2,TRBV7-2,TGTGCCAGCAGCTTAGGCCAGGGGAGTTTTGGCGGCTACACCTTC,CASSLGQGSFGGYTF
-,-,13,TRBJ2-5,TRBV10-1,TGCGCCAGCAGTGAGGGGGGCGCGGAGACCCAGTACTTC,CASSEGGAETQYF
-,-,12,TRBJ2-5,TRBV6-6,TGTGCCAGCAGTTACGTCGAGGAGACCCAGTACTTC,CASSYVEETQYF
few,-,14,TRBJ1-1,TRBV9,TGTGCCAGCAGCGTAAACCCGCAGGGGCCTGAAGCTTTCTTT,CASSVNPQGPEAFF
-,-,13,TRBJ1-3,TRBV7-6,TGTGCCAGCAGCCCTTCCGCTGGAAACACCATATATTTT,CASSPSAGNTIYF
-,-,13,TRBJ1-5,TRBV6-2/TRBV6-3,TGTGCCAGCAGTTACGGGGGGACTCAGCCCCAGCATTTT,CASSYGGTQPQHF
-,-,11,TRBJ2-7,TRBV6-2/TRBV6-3,TGTGCCAGCAGCCGAGCCTACGAGCAGTACTTC,CASSRAYEQYF
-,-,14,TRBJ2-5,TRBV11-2,TGTGCCAGCAGCCCAAGGACAGGGAGGGCGACCCAGTACTTC,CASSPRTGRATQYF